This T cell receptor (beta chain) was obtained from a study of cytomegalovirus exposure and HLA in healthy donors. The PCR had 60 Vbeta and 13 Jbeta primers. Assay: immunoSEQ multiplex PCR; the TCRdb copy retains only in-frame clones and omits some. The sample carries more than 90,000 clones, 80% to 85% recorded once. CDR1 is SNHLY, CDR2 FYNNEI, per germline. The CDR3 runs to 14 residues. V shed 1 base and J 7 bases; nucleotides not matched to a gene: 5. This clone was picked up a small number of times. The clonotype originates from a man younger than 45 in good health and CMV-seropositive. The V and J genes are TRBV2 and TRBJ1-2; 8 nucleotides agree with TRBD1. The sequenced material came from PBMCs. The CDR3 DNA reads TGTGCCAGCAGTGAAGTTCAGGGGGCGCGTGGCTACACCTTC. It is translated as CASSEVQGARGYTF.